These 17 T cell receptor beta chains came from one sample sequenced in a study of shared clonotypes between healthy human individuals. Clones were sequenced by immunoSEQ multiplex PCR, and TCRdb holds only the in-frame ones, with some missing. The sample lists 550,000 to 850,000 clones, 74% seen once, with 1.5% to 2% in the top ten. Sequenced material: memory CD4+ T cells sorted from blood. Subset meaning: CD45RA-negative fraction. Receptors originate from a woman aged 25 to 39 in good health.

Of note for this clone: This same CDR3 is encoded by further DNA sequences in the sample. The rearrangement uses TRBV5-1 and TRBJ2-3; D gene unclear. The CDR3 covers 13 residues. V lost 0 bases, J lost 4 bases, and 6 bases lay in between. Per germline, CDR1 SGHRS and CDR2 YFSETQ. The CDR3 reads CASSLGGADTQYF. CDR3 sequence (DNA): TGCGCCAGCAGCTTGGGTGGGGCAGATACGCAGTATTTT.

The J gene is TRBJ1-1, the V gene TRBV6-5; 9 positions match TRBD1. The V gene end was trimmed by 5 bases and the J gene end by 5 bases; junction bases not matched to a gene: 6. Looked up from germline, CDR1 is MNHEY and CDR2 is SVGAGI. The CDR3 loop spans 14 amino acids. The CDR3 DNA reads as TGTGCCAGCAGTGGCCGGACAGGGGAGACTGAAGCTTTCTTT. Its translation: CASSGRTGETEAFF.

This clone appeared a single time. The chain links TRBV28 to TRBJ2-5, with 10 bases fitting TRBD2. The germline V gene encodes CDR1 MDHEN and CDR2 SYDVKM. The CDR3 is 15 residues long. The V gene end was trimmed by 5 bases and the J gene end by 1 base; junction bases not matched to a gene: 4. The CDR3 DNA reads as TGTGCCAGCAGTCGGGGGACTAGCGTCCAAGAGACCCAGTACTTC. Its protein product is CASSRGTSVQETQYF.

The chain uses TRBV5-4 and TRBJ2-5; possibly TRBD1 for D (5 bases). Germline CDR1 SGHNT, CDR2 YYREEE (reference sequence). The CDR3 has 15 residues. The V end lost 4 bases, the J end lost 0 bases, and 13 bases lay between the germline ends. This CDR3 is CASSVTALYQETQYF. CDR3 bases: TGTGCCAGCAGCGTGACAGCCCTGTACCAAGAGACCCAGTACTTC.

The J gene is TRBJ1-2, the V gene TRBV5-1; no clear D gene. Looked up from germline, CDR1 is SGHRS and CDR2 is YFSETQ. CDR3 length: 13 amino acids. Trimming removed 5 bases at V and 7 bases at J, with 15 bases between. CDR3 sequence: CASSFDTQGGYTF. The CDR3 DNA follows: TGCGCCAGCAGTTTTGACACCCAAGGTGGCTACACCTTC.

The gene calls are TRBV28 and TRBJ2-7, with D hard to call. Deletions cut 7 bases from V and 2 bases from J, with 12 bases between. There are 13 residues in the CDR3. Per germline, CDR1 MDHEN and CDR2 SYDVKM. Written as DNA, the CDR3 is TGTGCCAGCATGAGGACGGTCACCTACGAGCAGTACTTC. It codes for CASMRTVTYEQYF.

V gene TRBV13 combines with J gene TRBJ2-7, with a weak D call TRBD1 (6 bases). This CDR3 has 13 amino acids. V shed 5 bases and J shed 3 bases, with 11 bases lying between them. The germline CDR1 and CDR2 sequences are PRHDT and FYEKMQ (reference sequence). CDR3 bases: TGTGCCAGCAGCCCTCAGGACAGCTACGAGCAGTACTTC. Protein product: CASSPQDSYEQYF.

This sequence joins TRBV28 and TRBJ1-3; TRBD1 is a possible D gene (5 bases). Per germline, CDR1 MDHEN and CDR2 SYDVKM. Trimming took 2 bases from V and 4 from J, leaving 12 bases between them. The CDR3 is made up of 15 amino acids. This CDR3 reads CASSLGGGSGNTIYF. The CDR3 nucleotides are TGTGCCAGCAGTTTAGGCGGGGGATCAGGAAACACCATATATTTT.

This sequence joins TRBV7-2 and TRBJ1-6, with TRBD1 matching over 7 bases. Germline loops: CDR1 SGHTA, CDR2 FQGNSA. The CDR3 extends over 13 amino acids. Germline trimming cut 6 bases from V and 7 bases from J; bases unmatched to any gene: 3. CDR3 coding DNA: TGTGCCAGCAGGACAGGGAGGAATTCACCCCTCCACTTT. Translating it yields CASRTGRNSPLHF. The full variable domain, its missing parts supplied by reference TRBV7-2 and TRBJ1-6, is GAGVSQSPSNKVTEKGKDVELRCDPISGHTALYWYRQSLGQGLEFLIYFQGNSAPDKSGLPSDRFSAERTGGSVSTLTIQRTQQEDSAVYLCASRTGRNSPLHFGNGTRLTVT.

With regard to this clone: The same CDR3 arises from other DNA sequences in this sample as well. This CDR3 reads CASSLAGGWNEQFF. In DNA, the CDR3 is TGTGCCAGCAGCTTAGCGGGAGGGTGGAATGAGCAGTTCTTC. The chain recombines TRBV7-2 with TRBJ2-1; 7 bases are shared with TRBD2. Germline CDR1 and CDR2: SGHTA and FQGNSA. V trimming: 0 bases; J trimming: 7 bases; junction bases outside the gene matches: 3. There are 14 residues in the CDR3.

This rearrangement joins TRBV28 to TRBJ1-2, with 7 bases aligning to TRBD1. The junction had 8 bases not matched to a gene; V was cut back by 6 bases and J by 1 base. There are 15 residues in the CDR3. CDR1 and CDR2 from the germline V gene are MDHEN and SYDVKM. Here the CDR3 reads CASSAPTGNNYGYTF. The CDR3 region has the DNA TGTGCCAGCAGCGCCCCGACAGGGAATAACTATGGCTACACCTTC.

At least ten counts were recorded for this clone. This chain links TRBV15 with TRBJ1-5; D gene uncertain. CDR1 LNHNV and CDR2 YYDKDF come from the germline V gene (reference sequence). The CDR3 runs to 12 residues. V was trimmed by 5 bases and J by 4 bases, leaving 6 bases between them. Written as DNA, the CDR3 is TGTGCCACCAGCTCTACTAATCAGCCCCAGCATTTT. It specifies CATSSTNQPQHF.

On this clone: Other DNA sequences of this sample code for an identical CDR3. The chain is built from TRBV2 and TRBJ2-7; D is perhaps TRBD2 (6 bases). V was trimmed by 6 bases and J by 3 bases, leaving 6 bases between them. Germline assignment: CDR1 SNHLY and CDR2 FYNNEI. The CDR3 is made up of 11 amino acids. DNA of the CDR3: TGTGCCAGCAGCGGGAGCTACGAGCAGTACTTC. Its translation: CASSGSYEQYF. Complete variable domain (other parts from reference TRBV2 and TRBJ2-7): EPEVTQTPSHQVTQMGQEVILRCVPISNHLYFYWYRQILGQKVEFLVSFYNNEISEKSEIFDDQFSVERPDGSNFTLKIRSTKLEDSAMYFCASSGSYEQYFGPGTRLTVT.

This chain uses TRBV10-2 with TRBJ2-7; possible D gene TRBD2, 6 bases. The germline V gene has CDR1 WSHSY and CDR2 SAAADI. V was clipped by 2 bases and J by 2 bases, with 10 bases between them. CDR3 length: 14 residues. The CDR3 loop reads CASSEATRTYEQYF. As DNA, the CDR3 is TGCGCCAGCAGTGAGGCGACTAGGACCTACGAGCAGTACTTC.

The sample holds many counts of this clone. Other nucleotide sequences in the sample specify the same CDR3. CDR3 loop: CASSLAEGEQFF. CDR3 nucleotide sequence: TGTGCCAGCAGCTTAGCGGAGGGTGAGCAGTTCTTC. The chain recombines TRBV7-9 with TRBJ2-1; a weak D match, TRBD2 (6 bases). Trimming left V 0 bases short and J 9 bases short, with 6 bases between. Germline V gives CDR1 SEHNR, CDR2 FQNEAQ (reference sequence). The CDR3 has 12 amino acids.

This sequence joins TRBV5-1 and TRBJ2-5; no clear D gene. V dropped 4 bases and J dropped 7 bases, with 11 bases sitting between them. CDR1 and CDR2 from the germline V gene are SGHRS and YFSETQ. CDR3 size: 12 residues. The CDR3 loop reads CASSGGPGTQYF. For the CDR3, the DNA is TGCGCCAGCAGCGGCGGCCCCGGGACCCAGTACTTC.

This chain links TRBV11-2 with TRBJ2-7; 8 nucleotides align to TRBD1. Germline loops: CDR1 SGHAT, CDR2 FQNNGV. The CDR3 has 13 residues. After removal of 5 bases from V and 3 bases from J, the junction contained 3 bases not matched to a gene. The CDR3 bases are TGTGCCAGCAGCCAGGGACAGGTCTACGAGCAGTACTTC. This codes for CASSQGQVYEQYF.